This record looks at one T cell receptor (beta chain) sequence and its context. Its specificity is unknown. Repertoires were generated with immunoSEQ multiplex PCR, while TCRdb's copy carries only in-frame clones and drops some. The sample carries roughly 190,000 clones, 90% to 95% recorded once. This sample stems from a study of T cell responses to AZD1222 COVID-19 vaccine. Overall study findings and caveats: Spike-specific TCR breadth and depth both grew after two AZD1222 doses. As reported, nearly half of all spike-specific TCRs target variant regions that are unmutated.

The clonotype was recovered from an adult who received the MenACWY meningococcal vaccine as a control. Here the sequenced sample was peripheral blood, taken 28 days after the second dose of the MenACWY control vaccine.

The DNA of the CDR3 is TGTGCCAGCAGCTTAGGAGTAGGCAGGGGCAATGAGCAGTTCTTC. Its translation: CASSLGVGRGNEQFF. The chain carries TRBV7-8 and TRBJ2-1; tentative D call: TRBD1 (6 bases). Trimming removed 1 base from V and 6 bases from J, with 13 bases in between. Germline V CDR1 and CDR2: SGHVS, FQNEAQ. This CDR3 is 15 amino acids long.